Following are 23 T cell receptor beta chains from one sample sequenced in a study of blood T cell repertoires in COVID-19. Produced via immunoSEQ multiplex PCR; TCRdb's table is partial and in-frame only. The sample records some 100,000 clones, around 87% being singletons. Sequenced material: peripheral blood. The receptors shown here come from a human donor in a cohort sampled during active COVID-19.

This clone was seen a single time. The chain links TRBV11-1 to TRBJ2-7; the match to TRBD2 covers 10 bases. CDR3 length equals 13 residues. The trim removed 5 bases at V and 3 bases at J, leaving 1 base unmatched. Per germline, CDR1 SGHAT and CDR2 FQDESV (reference sequence). The CDR3 protein is CASSGTSDYEQYF. The CDR3 region has the DNA TGTGCCAGCAGCGGGACTAGCGACTACGAGCAGTACTTC.

This clone was recorded only once. The chain recombines TRBV19 with TRBJ2-3; TRBD2 aligns across 13 bases. Germline loops: CDR1 LNHDA, CDR2 SQIVND (reference sequence). The CDR3 length is 14 residues. V shed 7 bases and J 6 bases; nucleotides not matched to a gene: 4. CDR3 loop: CASTRTSGSDTQYF. CDR3 nucleotides: TGTGCCAGTACGAGGACTAGCGGGAGTGATACGCAGTATTTT.

The chain employs TRBV19 and TRBJ2-7; 8 nucleotides line up with TRBD1. V lost 0 bases, J lost 2 bases, and 6 bases stayed unmatched. The germline V gene has CDR1 LNHDA and CDR2 SQIVND (reference sequence). This CDR3 region has 16 residues. CDR3 amino acids: CASSIEPGQVAYEQYF. The DNA of the CDR3 is TGTGCCAGTAGTATAGAACCGGGACAGGTTGCCTACGAGCAGTACTTC.

The rearrangement uses TRBV19 and TRBJ1-5; TRBD1 agrees at 7 bases. Germline lookup yields CDR1 LNHDA and CDR2 SQIVND (reference sequence). The trim removed 6 bases at V and 4 bases at J, leaving 9 bases unmatched. This CDR3 spans 15 amino acids. CDR3 in amino acids: CASRPPGTANQPQHF. In nucleotides, the CDR3 is TGTGCCAGTAGACCCCCCGGGACAGCAAATCAGCCCCAGCATTTT. The variable domain in full, completed from reference TRBV19 and TRBJ1-5, reads DGGITQSPKYLFRKEGQNVTLSCEQNLNHDAMYWYRQDPGQGLRLIYYSQIVNDFQKGDIAEGYSVSREKKESFPLTVTSAQKNPTAFYLCASRPPGTANQPQHFGDGTRLSIL.

The chain recombines TRBV28 with TRBJ2-3, with a tentative D call TRBD2 (6 bases). Per the germline V gene, CDR1 is MDHEN and CDR2 is SYDVKM. This CDR3 has 13 residues. V lost 6 bases to trimming and J lost 3 bases, with 10 bases between them. The CDR3 DNA sequence: TGTGCCAGCAGCCCCGGGGGTACAGATACGCAGTATTTT. It is translated as CASSPGGTDTQYF.

The V and J genes are TRBV2 and TRBJ1-1; D is perhaps TRBD1 (6 bases). Germline V gives CDR1 SNHLY, CDR2 FYNNEI. Between the trimmed V and J ends, which lost 5 bases and 0 bases, there was a span of 13 bases. The CDR3 has 15 amino acids. The CDR3 region is CASSNTGQMNTEAFF. CDR3 coding DNA: TGTGCCAGCAGTAACACCGGACAGATGAACACTGAAGCTTTCTTT.

This chain joins TRBV5-1 and TRBJ2-7; 12 bases line up with TRBD2. This CDR3 spans 15 amino acids. Trimming cost V 5 bases and J 1 base; bases outside gene matches: 4. In germline, CDR1 is SGHRS, CDR2 YFSETQ. CDR3 loop: CASRGGTSGSYEQYF. The CDR3, as DNA: TGCGCCAGCAGGGGCGGGACTAGCGGGTCCTACGAGCAGTACTTC.

The chain couples TRBV7-2 to TRBJ1-6; TRBD1 agrees at 7 bases. The germline V gene has CDR1 SGHTA and CDR2 FQGNSA. V shed 1 base, J shed 7 bases, and the junction held 4 bases outside the gene matches. The CDR3 is 15 residues long. The CDR3 loop is CASSLGDRLNSPLHF. The DNA for the CDR3 is TGTGCCAGCAGCTTAGGGGACAGACTAAATTCACCCCTCCACTTT.

The rearrangement links TRBV19 to TRBJ2-7; TRBD1 might be the D (5 bases). The CDR3 is made up of 15 amino acids. V shed 2 bases and J shed 3 bases, with 14 bases lying between them. CDR1 is LNHDA, CDR2 SQIVND, per germline (reference sequence). CDR3 residues: CASSILKGPVYEQYF. Written as DNA, the CDR3 is TGTGCCAGTAGTATATTAAAGGGGCCGGTCTACGAGCAGTACTTC.

CDR3 nucleotide sequence: TGCAGCGGCGGTACAGGGTCTAACTATGGCTACACCTTC. Protein product: CSGGTGSNYGYTF. The J gene is TRBJ1-2, the V gene TRBV29-1; D is possibly TRBD1 (6 bases). Trimming removed 7 bases from V and 0 bases from J, with 12 bases in between. Germline V lookup: CDR1 SQVTM, CDR2 ANQGSEA. The CDR3 is 13 residues long.

This chain links TRBV5-4 with TRBJ1-2; D perhaps matches TRBD1 (6 bases). This CDR3 has 15 residues. Germline CDR1 is SGHNT and CDR2 is YYREEE (reference sequence). The germline V and J ends were trimmed by 5 bases and 1 base, with 15 bases remaining between them. CDR3 region: CASRHAGDFNYGYTF. DNA of the CDR3: TGTGCCAGCAGACATGCAGGGGATTTTAACTATGGCTACACCTTC.

In DNA, the CDR3 is TGTGCCAGCAGCCGAAACAGGGGTGGGGAAAAACTGTTTTTT. Encoded protein: CASSRNRGGEKLFF. This chain joins TRBV7-9 and TRBJ1-4; 7 bases are a match to TRBD1. The CDR3 runs to 14 residues. Germline CDR1 is SEHNR and CDR2 is FQNEAQ (reference sequence). The J segment lost 8 bases and the V segment lost 5 bases, leaving 8 bases of the junction unmatched.

Here the CDR3 reads CAISEPSWGQGAYGYTF. DNA for the CDR3: TGTGCCATCAGTGAGCCGAGCTGGGGACAGGGGGCTTATGGCTACACCTTC. The rearrangement uses TRBV10-3 and TRBJ1-2, with TRBD1 matching over 12 bases. CDR1 is ENHRY and CDR2 is SYGVKD in the germline V gene. After removal of 2 bases from V and 5 bases from J, the junction contained 9 bases not matched to a gene. The CDR3 covers 17 residues.

CDR3 nucleotides: TGTGCCAGCAGCTTCACCGGGACTAGCGGGGGGAAAAATACGCAGTATTTT. Its translation is CASSFTGTSGGKNTQYF. The chain recombines TRBV7-2 with TRBJ2-3, with 15 bases identical to TRBD2. J lost 7 bases, V lost 3 bases, and 8 bases had no gene match. The CDR3 has 17 amino acids. Per the germline V gene, CDR1 is SGHTA and CDR2 is FQGNSA.

The chain uses TRBV7-9 and TRBJ2-5; 8 bases are shared with TRBD1. CDR3 length: 12 residues. Germline V gives CDR1 SEHNR, CDR2 FQNEAQ (reference sequence). V was pared by 10 bases and J by 5 bases, with 6 bases of the junction left unmatched. The CDR3 DNA is TGTGCCACCGCAGGGGGCGGGGAGACCCAGTACTTC. It encodes CATAGGGETQYF.

The chain employs TRBV18 and TRBJ2-7; TRBD2 is a possible D gene (6 bases). Trimming pared 3 bases from V and 4 bases from J, leaving 22 bases between. The CDR3 length is 17 residues. Looked up from germline, CDR1 is KGHSH and CDR2 is LQKENI. This chain's CDR3 is CASSPLAGPLGGYEQYF. CDR3 in DNA: TGTGCCAGCTCACCGTTGGCGGGCCCGCTGGGGGGATACGAGCAGTACTTC. Variable domain in full (rest from reference TRBV18 and TRBJ2-7): NAGVMQNPRHLVRRRGQEARLRCSPMKGHSHVYWYRQLPEEGLKFMVYLQKENIIDESGMPKERFSAEFPKEGPSILRIQQVVRGDSAAYFCASSPLAGPLGGYEQYFGPGTRLTVT.

The rearrangement joins TRBV11-3 to TRBJ1-2; D not resolved. The CDR3 totals 15 residues. Germline V CDR1 and CDR2: SGHNT, YENEEA. V dropped 4 bases and J dropped 4 bases, with 16 bases sitting between them. This CDR3 reads CASSSSLGRFYGYTF. CDR3 bases: TGTGCCAGCAGCTCTAGCTTGGGCCGGTTCTATGGCTACACCTTC.

The chain joins TRBV27 to TRBJ2-1, with 9 bases lining up with TRBD1. The germline V gene encodes CDR1 MNHEY and CDR2 SMNVEV (reference sequence). The CDR3 is 14 residues long. Trimming cost V 2 bases and J 9 bases; bases outside gene matches: 5. The DNA for the CDR3 is TGTGCCAGCAGTTTAGCACAGGGGGCAATTGAGCAGTTCTTC. Protein product: CASSLAQGAIEQFF.

This chain joins TRBV27 and TRBJ2-2; TRBD2 matches 9 bases. This CDR3 is 17 amino acids long. Germline lookup yields CDR1 MNHEY and CDR2 SMNVEV (reference sequence). J gave up 2 bases and V 2 bases, and 6 bases lay outside the gene matches. CDR3 sequence: CASSLGPTSGNTGELFF. The CDR3 DNA reads as TGTGCCAGCAGTTTAGGACCGACTAGCGGCAACACCGGGGAGCTGTTTTTT.

This chain links TRBV25-1 with TRBJ2-7; 8 bases line up with TRBD2. Germline lookup yields CDR1 MGHDK and CDR2 SYGVNS. The CDR3 spans 17 residues. V lost 0 bases to trimming and J lost 2 bases; unmatched junction nucleotides: 9. For the CDR3, the DNA is TGTGCCAGCAGTGAATATTTCCAAGCGGGAGCCACCTACGAGCAGTACTTC. This sequence encodes CASSEYFQAGATYEQYF.

The chain employs TRBV11-2 and TRBJ1-1; D may be TRBD1 (5 bases). The CDR3 sequence is 15 residues long. The germline gives CDR1 SGHAT, CDR2 FQNNGV. The V end lost 3 bases, the J end lost 4 bases, and 15 bases lay between the germline ends. CDR3 DNA: TGTGCCAGCAGCTTCGGGCTCAGGGCCGGCACTGAAGCTTTCTTT. It yields the protein CASSFGLRAGTEAFF.

The rearrangement links TRBV28 to TRBJ1-3; no definite D call. Trimming cost V 4 bases and J 0 bases, with 7 bases left between them. Germline V gene sequence: CDR1 MDHEN, CDR2 SYDVKM. The CDR3 length is 14 residues. CDR3 region: CASSSGYSGNTIYF. CDR3 coding DNA: TGTGCCAGCAGTTCAGGATACTCTGGAAACACCATATATTTT.

This sequence joins TRBV5-1 and TRBJ2-7, with D tentatively TRBD1 (6 bases). Germline V gives CDR1 SGHRS, CDR2 YFSETQ. CDR3 length: 16 residues. Trimming took 4 bases from V and 3 from J, leaving 20 bases between them. Here the CDR3 reads CASSSTSVGQIYEQYF. CDR3 nucleotides: TGCGCCAGCAGCAGTACCTCGGTGGGACAAATCTACGAGCAGTACTTC.